This T cell receptor (beta chain) appears in the sequencing data of a study of vaccination and CD4 T cells after COVID-19. At the level of the study: Post-vaccine sample collection happened at a median of roughly 72 days after dose two, ranging 14 to 241.

The length of the CDR3 is 15 residues. Trimming removed 6 bases from V and 1 base from J; junction bases left unmatched: 1. CDR1 is ENHRY and CDR2 is SYGVKD in the germline V gene. Treatment noted: approximately nine-day PBMC culture with coronavirus spike peptide pools or control peptides (ViraFEST assay). Positive PCR tests were logged from March through December 2020, ahead of US Alpha, Beta and Delta variants. Peptide pools at around 10 ug/ml stimulated around 2 million PBMCs per well with 10 IU/ml IL-2. The Oncomine TCR Beta short-read assay sequenced DNA from cultured CD4+ T cells. In this case, cultured CD4+ T cells provided the extracted genomic DNA. TCRdb analysed the PCR reads with MiXCR anew, one entry per CDR3 protein. The sample includes around 15,000 distinct CDR3 sequences, about 55% seen only once; the top ten take 3.5% to 4.5%. Concerning this clonotype: Antigen: not known.

This sequence joins TRBV10-3 and TRBJ2-7; 15 bases are a match to TRBD2. Sequenced here: CD4+ T cells from blood, cultured in vitro, sampled before SARS-CoV-2 vaccination. The TCR comes from a human donor who had recovered from COVID-19. The CDR3 DNA follows: TGTGCCATCAGGGGACTAGCGGGAGGTTCCTACGAGCAGTACTTC. Residues: CAIRGLAGGSYEQYF.